Listed below are T cell receptor beta chains from one sample, sequenced in a study of T cell responses to AZD1222 COVID-19 vaccine. Here immunoSEQ multiplex PCR was the method, and the copy in TCRdb shows in-frame clones only, minus some. The sample holds about 110,000 clones, 88% seen once. The specimen comprised peripheral blood, sampled on day 0 of AZD1222 vaccination. The receptors shown here come from an adult in good health. CDR3s include the opening cysteine and the closing phenylalanine or tryptophan. Each record gives: J gene, V gene, clone size, D gene, CDR3 DNA, CDR3 protein. A D gene is named only where the DNA matches it firmly. Expanded clones are given a class, and other clones once, few, many or no size at all.

J: TRBJ2-7
V: TRBV29-1
size: .
D: .
DNA: TGCAGCGTGATGAAAGATCATCTTACCTACGAGCAGTACTTC
CDR3: CSVMKDHLTYEQYF

J: TRBJ1-1
V: TRBV27
size: .
D: .
DNA: TGTGCCAGCAGTTTATCTCCGGGTATGAACACTGAAGCTTTCTTT
CDR3: CASSLSPGMNTEAFF

J: TRBJ1-2
V: TRBV9
size: .
D: .
DNA: TGTGCCAGCAGCGGTCTAGGGGGGTTGATCTATGGCTACACCTTC
CDR3: CASSGLGGLIYGYTF

J: TRBJ1-1
V: TRBV7-9
size: .
D: TRBD1
DNA: TGTGCCAGCAGCTTAGGGACAGGTGAAGCTTTCTTT
CDR3: CASSLGTGEAFF

J: TRBJ2-7
V: TRBV18
size: .
D: TRBD1
DNA: TGTGCCAGCTCACACGGGACAGTAGGTAACTACGAGCAGTACTTC
CDR3: CASSHGTVGNYEQYF

J: TRBJ2-7
V: TRBV6-5
size: .
D: .
DNA: TGTGCCAGCAGTTCCGGGACCTCCTACGAGCAGTACTTC
CDR3: CASSSGTSYEQYF

J: TRBJ2-1
V: TRBV5-5
size: .
D: .
DNA: TGTGCCAGCAGATCTACCCCGTGGGGGACATCCGTTGATGAGCAGTTCTTC
CDR3: CASRSTPWGTSVDEQFF

J: TRBJ2-1
V: TRBV25-1
size: .
D: TRBD1
DNA: TGTGCCAGCAGCCCTGCCGGGACAGGTTGGAGTGAGCAGTTCTTC
CDR3: CASSPAGTGWSEQFF

J: TRBJ2-1
V: TRBV19
size: .
D: .
DNA: TGTGCCAGTACTCGGGAGAGCTCCTACAATGAGCAGTTCTTC
CDR3: CASTRESSYNEQFF

J: TRBJ2-5
V: TRBV27
size: .
D: .
DNA: TGTGCCAGCAGTTGGAGGTTAGCTTTTCAAGAGACCCAGTACTTC
CDR3: CASSWRLAFQETQYF

J: TRBJ1-2
V: TRBV27
size: .
D: TRBD1
DNA: TGTGCCAGCAGTTTATCTCATGGGGCAGGGGGCGTCTATGGCTACACCTTC
CDR3: CASSLSHGAGGVYGYTF

J: TRBJ1-3
V: TRBV28
size: .
D: .
DNA: TGTGCCAGCAGTTTCAGGGGTTACTCTGGAAACACCATATATTTT
CDR3: CASSFRGYSGNTIYF

J: TRBJ2-7
V: TRBV5-8
size: .
D: .
DNA: TGTGCCAGCAGCTTGGTGTACTACTACGAGCAGTACTTC
CDR3: CASSLVYYYEQYF

J: TRBJ2-1
V: TRBV4-1
size: .
D: TRBD2
DNA: TGCGCCAGCAGCCAGGGACTAGCGGGAAAGTCCTACAATGAGCAGTTCTTC
CDR3: CASSQGLAGKSYNEQFF

J: TRBJ2-6
V: TRBV19
size: .
D: .
DNA: TGTGCCAGTAGCCGAATGGGGATATCTGGGGCCAACGTCCTGACTTTC
CDR3: CASSRMGISGANVLTF

J: TRBJ1-2
V: TRBV12-3/TRBV12-4
size: .
D: .
DNA: TGTGCCAGCAGTCCCGACCAGTACTATGGCTACACCTTC
CDR3: CASSPDQYYGYTF

J: TRBJ1-1
V: TRBV18
size: .
D: TRBD1
DNA: TGTGCCAGCTCACCCGCCGGGACAGGTAACACTGAAGCTTTCTTT
CDR3: CASSPAGTGNTEAFF

J: TRBJ1-4
V: TRBV9
size: .
D: TRBD1
DNA: TGTGCCAGCAGCGCCCAAGGGGGACAGGGGTCTGAAAAACTGTTTTTT
CDR3: CASSAQGGQGSEKLFF

J: TRBJ1-1
V: TRBV27
size: .
D: .
DNA: TGTGCCAGCAGTTTAAATCGGGACTCAAAAGCTGGCACTGAAGCTTTCTTT
CDR3: CASSLNRDSKAGTEAFF

J: TRBJ2-1
V: TRBV19
size: .
D: .
DNA: TGTGCCAGTAGTAGTGCTAGCAGCTCCTACAATGAGCAGTTCTTC
CDR3: CASSSASSSYNEQFF

J: TRBJ1-2
V: TRBV29-1
size: once
D: .
DNA: TGCAGCGTTGAGACTACTGGACAGAGAAATGGCTACACCTTC
CDR3: CSVETTGQRNGYTF

J: TRBJ1-1
V: TRBV6-5
size: few
D: TRBD1
DNA: TGTGCCAGCAGTTACTCTTTTCAGGGGGTCTCTGAAGCTTTCTTT
CDR3: CASSYSFQGVSEAFF

J: TRBJ2-5
V: TRBV10-1
size: .
D: TRBD2
DNA: TGCGCCAGCAGTGAGCGAGCGGGGGGCCAAGAGACCCAGTACTTC
CDR3: CASSERAGGQETQYF

J: TRBJ1-6
V: TRBV5-1
size: .
D: .
DNA: TGCGCCAGCAGCTTGGTGGGGTACGGTTCACCCCTCCACTTT
CDR3: CASSLVGYGSPLHF

J: TRBJ1-2
V: TRBV3-1/TRBV3-2
size: .
D: .
DNA: TGTGCCAGCACAGGTGGGGCAGGGTCAGGCGGCTACACCTTC
CDR3: CASTGGAGSGGYTF

J: TRBJ1-5
V: TRBV19
size: .
D: .
DNA: TGTGCCAGTAGTATGGGTCTTCCCAAGGGCAATCAGCCCCAGCATTTT
CDR3: CASSMGLPKGNQPQHF

J: TRBJ2-3
V: TRBV10-3
size: .
D: .
DNA: TGTGCCATCAGTGAGTCGCATGGCGCTAGCACAGATACGCAGTATTTT
CDR3: CAISESHGASTDTQYF

J: TRBJ1-2
V: TRBV14
size: .
D: .
DNA: TGTGCCAGCAGCCAGGGTTGGGCGGATGGCTACACCTTC
CDR3: CASSQGWADGYTF

J: TRBJ1-5
V: TRBV20-1
size: once
D: TRBD1
DNA: TGCAGTGCTAGTCAGGGGGGGGGTTGGCAGCCCCAGCATTTT
CDR3: CSASQGGGWQPQHF

J: TRBJ2-1
V: TRBV7-2
size: few
D: TRBD2
DNA: TGTGCCAGCAGCTCTGAGCGGGGGGCGCTGGATGAGCAGTTCTTC
CDR3: CASSSERGALDEQFF

J: TRBJ1-4
V: TRBV12-3/TRBV12-4
size: .
D: .
DNA: TGTGCCAGCAGGCTGGTCCGAGAAAAACTGTTTTTT
CDR3: CASRLVREKLFF

J: TRBJ2-1
V: TRBV11-2
size: .
D: .
DNA: TGTGCCAGCAGCTCGCCCCGGGACCGAATGCACAATGAGCAGTTCTTC
CDR3: CASSSPRDRMHNEQFF

J: TRBJ2-7
V: TRBV11-2
size: .
D: .
DNA: TGTGCCAGCAGCCAATCAACAGGGTGGGTCGAGCAGTACTTC
CDR3: CASSQSTGWVEQYF

J: TRBJ2-5
V: TRBV5-4
size: .
D: TRBD2
DNA: TGTGCCAGCAGCCCGGGACTAGCGGAAGAGACCCAGTACTTC
CDR3: CASSPGLAEETQYF

J: TRBJ1-6
V: TRBV9
size: .
D: .
DNA: TGTGCCAGCAGCGGGGACCTAAATTCACCCCTCCACTTT
CDR3: CASSGDLNSPLHF

J: TRBJ1-2
V: TRBV3-1/TRBV3-2
size: .
D: .
DNA: TGTGCCAGCAGCCCGCGGGTTAGCCGGACGACGTTAAACTATGGCTACACCTTC
CDR3: CASSPRVSRTTLNYGYTF

J: TRBJ2-7
V: TRBV5-4
size: .
D: .
DNA: TGTGCCAGCAGCTCCGGAGGGGGCATTTCGAAGAGGGAGCAGTACTTC
CDR3: CASSSGGGISKREQYF

J: TRBJ2-7
V: TRBV5-1
size: .
D: .
DNA: TGCGCCAGCAGCTTGGGGGTGGATTCCTACGAGCAGTACTTC
CDR3: CASSLGVDSYEQYF

J: TRBJ1-3
V: TRBV18
size: .
D: .
DNA: TGTGCCAGCTCACCAGACTCTGGAAACACCATATATTTT
CDR3: CASSPDSGNTIYF

J: TRBJ2-7
V: TRBV19
size: .
D: .
DNA: TGTGCCAGTAGTGCCCTCCGGGGGTCTGACTACGAGCAGTACTTC
CDR3: CASSALRGSDYEQYF

J: TRBJ1-3
V: TRBV3-1/TRBV3-2
size: once
D: .
DNA: TGTGCCAGCAGCCAACTCACTGGAAACACCATATATTTT
CDR3: CASSQLTGNTIYF

J: TRBJ1-2
V: TRBV2
size: .
D: .
DNA: TGTGCCAGCATCCCAGGGCGAGAAGCCTATGGCTACACCTTC
CDR3: CASIPGREAYGYTF

J: TRBJ1-6
V: TRBV6-6
size: .
D: .
DNA: TGTGCCAGCAGTTACAGCAATAATTCACCCCTCCACTTT
CDR3: CASSYSNNSPLHF

J: TRBJ1-5
V: TRBV2
size: .
D: TRBD1
DNA: TGTGCCAGCCAGGGGGGGAATCAGCCCCAGCATTTT
CDR3: CASQGGNQPQHF

J: TRBJ2-7
V: TRBV7-9
size: .
D: TRBD1
DNA: TGTGCCAGCAGCTTGAAGACAGGGGGCTCCTACGAGCAGTACTTC
CDR3: CASSLKTGGSYEQYF

J: TRBJ2-1
V: TRBV27
size: once
D: .
DNA: TGTGCCAGCACCCAGGGCGGGCCCTACAATGAGCAGTTCTTC
CDR3: CASTQGGPYNEQFF

J: TRBJ2-7
V: TRBV3-1/TRBV3-2
size: .
D: .
DNA: TGTGCCAGCAGCCAGGGGGGACCGGCGTACCCCCAAAGACCGGGGGAGCAGTACTTC
CDR3: CASSQGGPAYPQRPGEQYF

J: TRBJ1-4
V: TRBV3-1/TRBV3-2
size: .
D: .
DNA: TGTGCCAGCAGCCAAGGGCGGACCGAAAAACTGTTTTTT
CDR3: CASSQGRTEKLFF

J: TRBJ2-1
V: TRBV29-1
size: .
D: TRBD1
DNA: TGCAGCGCCCCTCCCGGGACAGACCGATACAATGAGCAGTTCTTC
CDR3: CSAPPGTDRYNEQFF

J: TRBJ2-7
V: TRBV6-5
size: few
D: TRBD2
DNA: TGTGCCAGCAGTTACGGTTCTAGCGGAAAGTACGAGCAGTACTTC
CDR3: CASSYGSSGKYEQYF

J: TRBJ1-3
V: TRBV7-9
size: .
D: .
DNA: TGTGCCAGCAGCTTGGACACCCACTCTGGAAACACCATATATTTT
CDR3: CASSLDTHSGNTIYF

J: TRBJ1-1
V: TRBV29-1
size: .
D: .
DNA: TGCAGCACCCTACGGGACCAAACAGGGATGAACACTGAAGCTTTCTTT
CDR3: CSTLRDQTGMNTEAFF

J: TRBJ2-3
V: TRBV2
size: .
D: .
DNA: TGTGCCAGCGCGGACAGCAGGACAGATACGCAGTATTTT
CDR3: CASADSRTDTQYF

J: TRBJ2-7
V: TRBV4-2
size: .
D: .
DNA: TGTGCCAGCAGCCAAGATACCTCCCGACGGCTGGACTACGAGCAGTACTTC
CDR3: CASSQDTSRRLDYEQYF

J: TRBJ1-2
V: TRBV6-5
size: .
D: TRBD1
DNA: TGTGCCAGCAGTTACGGACAGGGCGTGGGCTATGGCTACACCTTC
CDR3: CASSYGQGVGYGYTF